This T cell receptor (beta chain) was recovered during a study of T cell repertoires in cytomegalovirus infection. For the study at large: Both CMV infection and a matching HLA type were indicated by public TCR beta signatures.

As regards this clonotype: Its target is not known.

Study outcomes and limitations: Public TCR beta family frequency separated CMV-and-HLA carriers, including in an independent cohort. CMV-specific HLA-C-restricted TCR beta clonotypes dominated the ex vivo response.

TCRdb re-derived calls from the reads in MiXCR, one entry per CDR3 protein. The table lists about 360,000 distinct CDR3 sequences, 15% to 20% of them singletons. V gave up 3 bases and J gave up 4 bases, with 14 bases separating them. The germline V gene encodes CDR1 SGDLS and CDR2 YYNGEE. The length of the CDR3 is 15 residues. This receptor was identified in a human donor in good health (CMV status not recorded). Some clones in this sample may be carry-over from other donors' samples. Sequencing was carried out using PBMCs. The chain uses TRBV9 and TRBJ2-1; D is ambiguous. CDR3 region: CASSGTGERYNEQFF. CDR3 nucleotides: TGTGCCAGCAGCGGAACTGGAGAACGTTACAATGAGCAGTTCTTC. Looking up the rest from reference TRBV9 and TRBJ2-1 gives the full variable domain: DSGVTQTPKHLITATGQRVTLRCSPRSGDLSVYWYQQSLDQGLQFLIQYYNGEERAKGNILERFSAQQFPDLHSELNLSSLELGDSALYFCASSGTGERYNEQFFGPGTRLTVL.